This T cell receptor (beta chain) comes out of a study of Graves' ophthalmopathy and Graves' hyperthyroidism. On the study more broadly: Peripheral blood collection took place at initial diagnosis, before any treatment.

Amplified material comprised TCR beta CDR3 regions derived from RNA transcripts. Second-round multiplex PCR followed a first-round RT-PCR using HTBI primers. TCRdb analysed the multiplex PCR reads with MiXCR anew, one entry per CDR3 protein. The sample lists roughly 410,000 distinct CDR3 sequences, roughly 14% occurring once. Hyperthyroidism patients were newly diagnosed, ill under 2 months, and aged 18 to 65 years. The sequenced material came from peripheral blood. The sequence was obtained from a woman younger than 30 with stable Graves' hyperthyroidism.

CDR3 loop: CASSVGRQDTEAFF. For the CDR3, the DNA is TGTGCCAGCAGCGTAGGACGGCAGGACACTGAAGCTTTCTTT. The J gene is TRBJ1-1, the V gene TRBV9, with D uncertain. Germline values: CDR1 SGDLS, CDR2 YYNGEE. Trimming took off 0 bases at V and 3 bases at J, with 9 bases between the two ends. The CDR3 consists of 14 residues. The full variable domain, completed using reference TRBV9 and TRBJ1-1, is DSGVTQTPKHLITATGQRVTLRCSPRSGDLSVYWYQQSLDQGLQFLIQYYNGEERAKGNILERFSAQQFPDLHSELNLSSLELGDSALYFCASSVGRQDTEAFFGQGTRLTVV.